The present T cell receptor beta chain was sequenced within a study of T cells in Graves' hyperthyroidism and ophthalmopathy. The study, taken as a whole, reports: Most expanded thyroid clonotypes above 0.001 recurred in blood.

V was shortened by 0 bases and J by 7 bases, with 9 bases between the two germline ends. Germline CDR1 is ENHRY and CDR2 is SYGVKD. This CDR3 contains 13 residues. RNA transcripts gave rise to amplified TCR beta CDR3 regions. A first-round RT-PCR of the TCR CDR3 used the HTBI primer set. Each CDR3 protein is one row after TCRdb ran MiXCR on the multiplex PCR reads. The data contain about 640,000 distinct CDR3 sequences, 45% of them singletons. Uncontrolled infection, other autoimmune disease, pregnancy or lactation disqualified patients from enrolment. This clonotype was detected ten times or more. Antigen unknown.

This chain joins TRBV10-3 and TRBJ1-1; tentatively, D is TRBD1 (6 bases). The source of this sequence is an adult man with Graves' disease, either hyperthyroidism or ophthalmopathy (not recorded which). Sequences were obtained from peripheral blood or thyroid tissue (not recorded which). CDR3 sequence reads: CAISESRGSEAFF. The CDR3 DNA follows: TGTGCCATCAGTGAGTCGAGGGGGAGTGAAGCTTTCTTT.